The 30 T cell receptor beta chains listed next were all sequenced from one sample in a study of PD-1 blockade in classical Hodgkin lymphoma. Data came from immunoSEQ multiplex PCR; TCRdb stores just in-frame clones and leaves some out. The sample records tens of thousands of clones, over 60% being singletons. Every single patient, without exception, relapsed after autologous stem cell transplantation, and brentuximab vedotin exposure varied. Thawed PBMCs underwent magnetic negative selection to yield purified CD4+ T cells. Sequenced material: CD4+ T cells from blood, taken at baseline. Receptors were obtained from a human donor with classical Hodgkin lymphoma.

In its sample, this clone was seen once. The chain carries TRBV14 and TRBJ2-5; no firm D call. V lost 4 bases, J lost 3 bases, and 15 bases lay in between. The CDR3 length is 15 residues. Germline V gives CDR1 SGHDN, CDR2 FVKESK. CDR3 loop: CASSPLFVVEETQYF. The CDR3 DNA is TGTGCCAGCAGCCCCCTATTCGTCGTAGAAGAGACCCAGTACTTC.

This chain connects TRBV5-8 to TRBJ2-5; 9 bases line up with TRBD1. The V and J ends lost 0 bases and 5 bases, in that order; junction bases with no gene match: 5. This CDR3 comprises 15 residues. Germline CDR1 SGHTS, CDR2 YDEGEE. CDR3 in amino acids: CASSLGDRGGETQYF. The CDR3 region has the DNA TGTGCCAGCAGCTTGGGCGACAGGGGGGGGGAGACCCAGTACTTC.

This CDR3 is CAWSDRNTEAFF. The CDR3 bases are TGTGCCTGGTCCGACAGGAACACTGAAGCTTTCTTT. V usage is TRBV30 and J usage is TRBJ1-1; D is perhaps TRBD1 (5 bases). The germline V and J ends were trimmed by 5 bases and 1 base, with 8 bases remaining between them. Germline CDR1 reads GTSNPN; CDR2 reads SVGIG (reference sequence). The CDR3 is 12 residues long.

This clone has just one count. The chain has TRBV5-8 and TRBJ1-5; TRBD1 agrees at 7 bases. V was clipped by 0 bases and J by 1 base; unmatched bases: 4. This CDR3 spans 16 amino acids. Germline assignment: CDR1 SGHTS and CDR2 YDEGEE. The CDR3 DNA reads as TGTGCCAGCAGCTTGGGGGCAGGGGGGAGCAATCAGCCCCAGCATTTT. Translated: CASSLGAGGSNQPQHF.

This clone was recorded a few times. The chain uses TRBV19 and TRBJ1-6; D might be TRBD1 (6 bases). Germline V gene data show CDR1 as LNHDA and CDR2 as SQIVND (reference sequence). Deletions cut 1 base from V and 8 bases from J, with 9 bases between. The CDR3 covers 14 residues. CDR3 in DNA: TGTGCCAGTAGTATAGGTCAGGGGTATTCACCCCTCCACTTT. Translating it yields CASSIGQGYSPLHF.

The chain uses TRBV13 and TRBJ1-6, with TRBD1 as a possible D gene (6 bases). V dropped 5 bases and J dropped 3 bases, with 11 bases sitting between them. CDR3 length: 15 residues. Germline V gives CDR1 PRHDT, CDR2 FYEKMQ (reference sequence). In nucleotides, the CDR3 is TGTGCCAGCAGCCCTCCGGGACACTATAATTCACCCCTCCACTTT. It codes for CASSPPGHYNSPLHF. The full variable domain, in which reference TRBV13 and TRBJ1-6 provide the parts outside the CDR3, is AAGVIQSPRHLIKEKRETATLKCYPIPRHDTVYWYQQGPGQDPQFLISFYEKMQSDKGSIPDRFSAQQFSDYHSELNMSSLELGDSALYFCASSPPGHYNSPLHFGNGTRLTVT.

This chain joins TRBV5-8 and TRBJ2-3; possible D gene TRBD2, 7 bases. The CDR3 spans 18 residues. Germline CDR1 SGHTS, CDR2 YDEGEE. Deletions cut 2 bases from V and 4 bases from J, with 23 bases between. The CDR3 DNA sequence: TGTGCCAGCAGCTTCTTGCACGTGGGGGGGCCAGTTGCAGATACGCAGTATTTT. As protein: CASSFLHVGGPVADTQYF.

The chain combines TRBV5-5 with TRBJ1-3; D remains ambiguous. V was shortened by 1 base and J by 3 bases, with 8 bases between the two germline ends. The CDR3 runs to 14 residues. Looked up from germline, CDR1 is SGHKS and CDR2 is YYEKEE (reference sequence). Here the CDR3 DNA reads TGTGCCAGCAGCTTGCTACAGCTTGGAAACACCATATATTTT. This gives the protein CASSLLQLGNTIYF.

This chain joins TRBV15 and TRBJ2-6, with a possible D match to TRBD1 (6 bases). Trimming stripped 5 bases from V and 0 bases from J, with 20 bases between. Germline CDR1 reads LNHNV; CDR2 reads YYDKDF (reference sequence). CDR3 length: 19 amino acids. The chain's CDR3 is CATSGLQGAALSGANVLTF. In nucleotides, the CDR3 is TGTGCCACCAGCGGATTACAGGGCGCCGCTCTCTCTGGGGCCAACGTCCTGACTTTC.

The chain employs TRBV5-6 and TRBJ2-3; unclear D gene. The CDR3 is 13 amino acids. In germline, CDR1 is SGHDT, CDR2 YYEEEE. V was shortened by 0 bases and J by 4 bases, with 6 bases between the two germline ends. Here the CDR3 DNA reads TGTGCCAGCAGCTTGGACTTGGCAGATACGCAGTATTTT. It codes for CASSLDLADTQYF.

The V call is TRBV30, the J call TRBJ2-2; a weak D match, TRBD2 (5 bases). The V gene lost 2 bases and the J gene lost 6 bases, with 7 bases spanning the gap. CDR1 is GTSNPN and CDR2 is SVGIG in the germline V gene (reference sequence). The CDR3 extends over 12 amino acids. The CDR3 sequence is CAWSRRAGELFF. As DNA, the CDR3 is TGTGCCTGGAGTCGGCGGGCCGGGGAGCTGTTTTTT.

The chain links TRBV30 to TRBJ1-5; D remains unclear. Trimming removed 0 bases from V and 4 bases from J, with 13 bases in between. CDR1 GTSNPN and CDR2 SVGIG come from the germline V gene (reference sequence). CDR3 size: 15 residues. DNA for the CDR3: TGTGCCTGGAGTGTTGGCGCCGCCGGGAATCAGCCCCAGCATTTT. It specifies CAWSVGAAGNQPQHF. Based on the CDR3 plus reference TRBV30 and TRBJ1-5, the full variable domain is SQTIHQWPATLVQPVGSPLSLECTVEGTSNPNLYWYRQAAGRGLQLLFYSVGIGQISSEVPQNLSASRPQDRQFILSSKKLLLSDSGFYLCAWSVGAAGNQPQHFGDGTRLSIL.

The chain carries TRBV11-2 and TRBJ2-3; possibly TRBD1 or TRBD2 for D (5 bases each). Trimming left V 0 bases short and J 0 bases short, with 10 bases between. CDR1 and CDR2 (germline): SGHAT, FQNNGV. The CDR3 length is 16 residues. The CDR3 loop is CASSLDQGDSTDTQYF. CDR3 in DNA: TGTGCCAGCAGCTTAGATCAAGGGGACAGCACAGATACGCAGTATTTT.

The J gene is TRBJ2-2, the V gene TRBV7-9; D is perhaps TRBD1 or TRBD2 (7 bases each). Between the trimmed V and J ends, which lost 5 bases and 3 bases, there was a span of 13 bases. This CDR3 is built from 15 residues. Germline CDR1 SEHNR, CDR2 FQNEAQ (reference sequence). The CDR3 DNA reads as TGTGCCAGCAGCGAACAGGGGAGGGACACCGGGGAGCTGTTTTTT. This translates into CASSEQGRDTGELFF.

This chain connects TRBV7-2 to TRBJ2-7, with D perhaps matching TRBD1 (5 bases). The CDR3 is 13 residues long. Germline assignment: CDR1 SGHTA and CDR2 FQGNSA. V lost 4 bases and J lost 0, with 7 bases in between. CDR3: CASSSTASYEQYF. CDR3 coding DNA: TGTGCCAGCAGCTCGACAGCCTCCTACGAGCAGTACTTC.

The chain joins TRBV30 to TRBJ1-3, with 7 bases aligning to TRBD1. CDR3 size: 13 residues. The V gene end was trimmed by 0 bases and the J gene end by 15 bases; junction bases not matched to a gene: 11. Germline assignment: CDR1 GTSNPN and CDR2 SVGIG (reference sequence). In nucleotides, the CDR3 is TGTGCCTGGAGTGTGCTTGGACAGGCCAACCCATATTTT. Translation: CAWSVLGQANPYF.

V gene TRBV15 combines with J gene TRBJ1-1, with D tentatively TRBD1 (5 bases). Per the germline V gene, CDR1 is LNHNV and CDR2 is YYDKDF (reference sequence). Trimming took off 1 base at V and 0 bases at J, with 6 bases between the two ends. CDR3 length equals 14 residues. In DNA, the CDR3 is TGTGCCACCAGCAGAGGACAGCTGAACACTGAAGCTTTCTTT. Translated, it gives CATSRGQLNTEAFF.

V is TRBV7-2 and J is TRBJ2-7; tentatively, D is TRBD1 (5 bases). Trimming pared 2 bases from V and 2 bases from J, leaving 10 bases between. CDR3 length: 14 amino acids. Germline values: CDR1 SGHTA, CDR2 FQGNSA. This CDR3 is CASSLRQRTYEQYF. Written as DNA, the CDR3 is TGTGCCAGCAGCTTAAGACAGCGAACCTACGAGCAGTACTTC.

This clone was observed a few times. The chain uses TRBV6-5 and TRBJ1-6; 9 bases are a match to TRBD1. CDR1 is MNHEY, CDR2 SVGAGI, per germline. J was trimmed by 8 bases and V by 6 bases; bases with no gene match: 5. The CDR3 runs 14 residues. CDR3 residues: CASRRQGDHSPLHF. The CDR3, as DNA: TGTGCCAGCAGGCGACAGGGGGACCATTCACCCCTCCACTTT.

The chain has TRBV5-1 and TRBJ2-2; 10 nucleotides line up with TRBD1. There are 15 residues in the CDR3. V gave up 0 bases and J gave up 7 bases; unmatched junction bases: 3. CDR1 is SGHRS and CDR2 is YFSETQ in the germline V gene. The CDR3 nucleotides read TGCGCCAGCAGCTTGGGACAGGGGGCCGTCGGGGAGCTGTTTTTT. Translation: CASSLGQGAVGELFF.

On this clone: The junction does not match germline at one end; this may be a read error. V and J are TRBV11-3 and TRBJ2-3; weak D call: TRBD1 (6 bases). Germline V gives CDR1 SGHNT, CDR2 YENEEA. CDR3 size: 16 residues. The CDR3 sequence is CASSPDRTAGTNTQYF. The CDR3 coding sequence is TGTGCCAGCAGCCCAGACAGGACGGCCGGCACAAATACGCAGTATTTT.

The chain has TRBV5-1 and TRBJ2-3; the match to TRBD2 covers 13 bases. Germline CDR1 SGHRS, CDR2 YFSETQ. V shed 5 bases and J 2 bases; nucleotides not matched to a gene: 2. CDR3 length: 15 residues. The CDR3 protein is CASSGTSGDTDTQYF. The CDR3 region has the DNA TGCGCCAGCAGTGGGACTAGCGGGGACACAGATACGCAGTATTTT.

The V gene is TRBV7-2, the J gene TRBJ2-5, with D unclear. The CDR3 runs 13 residues. Germline-derived CDR1 and CDR2 are SGHTA and FQGNSA. The V and J ends lost 4 bases and 2 bases respectively, with 8 bases between them. CDR3 in DNA: TGTGCCAGCAGCTCCAGGCTACAAGAGACCCAGTACTTC. It encodes CASSSRLQETQYF.

The chain couples TRBV19 to TRBJ1-4; no reliable D call. Germline lookup yields CDR1 LNHDA and CDR2 SQIVND (reference sequence). The CDR3 sequence is 14 residues long. V gave up 7 bases and J gave up 0 bases, with 9 bases separating them. In DNA, the CDR3 is TGTGCCAGTACCAGAGAAGCAACTAATGAAAAACTGTTTTTT. Translation gives CASTREATNEKLFF. Supplemented by reference TRBV19 and TRBJ1-4, the full variable domain reads DGGITQSPKYLFRKEGQNVTLSCEQNLNHDAMYWYRQDPGQGLRLIYYSQIVNDFQKGDIAEGYSVSREKKESFPLTVTSAQKNPTAFYLCASTREATNEKLFFGSGTQLSVL.

A few counts support this clone. The chain is built from TRBV12-5 and TRBJ1-6, with TRBD1 matching 7 bases. With 6 bases clipped from V and 7 bases from J, the junction kept 3 bases outside the gene matches. Germline values: CDR1 LGHNT, CDR2 FRNRAP. This CDR3 spans 13 amino acids. CDR3 nucleotides: TGTGCTAGTGGCCGGACAGGAAATTCACCCCTCCACTTT. It yields the protein CASGRTGNSPLHF.

The V and J genes are TRBV20-1 and TRBJ2-5; D perhaps matches TRBD2 (6 bases). Germline V CDR1 and CDR2: DFQATT, SNEGSKA (reference sequence). The length of the CDR3 is 11 residues. CDR3 loop: CGGEHQETQYF. The CDR3 DNA sequence: TGCGGCGGGGAACACCAAGAGACCCAGTACTTC.

V gene TRBV6-6 combines with J gene TRBJ1-5; the D is unclear. The CDR3 has 13 amino acids. V lost 3 bases, J lost 5 bases, and 8 bases lay in between. From germline, CDR1 is MNHNY and CDR2 SVGAGI (reference sequence). This CDR3 reads CASSYIKDQPQHF. DNA of the CDR3: TGTGCCAGCAGTTATATTAAGGATCAGCCCCAGCATTTT.

The rearrangement joins TRBV30 to TRBJ1-1, with D unclear. Trimming cost V 3 bases and J 1 base, with 6 bases left between them. The CDR3 totals 12 residues. CDR1 is GTSNPN and CDR2 is SVGIG in the germline V gene (reference sequence). The CDR3 protein is CAWSVRNTEAFF. CDR3 sequence (DNA): TGTGCCTGGAGCGTCAGGAACACTGAAGCTTTCTTT.

The CDR3 region is CASGLVRLDGGSLGEKLFF. The CDR3 nucleotides read TGTGCTAGTGGTTTGGTACGGTTGGATGGGGGGTCGTTAGGGGAAAAACTGTTTTTT. The chain has TRBV12-5 and TRBJ1-4; maybe TRBD1 (5 bases). Trimming cost V 0 bases and J 8 bases, with 25 bases left between them. Germline V gene sequence: CDR1 LGHNT, CDR2 FRNRAP. The CDR3 covers 19 residues. Full variable domain (missing parts from reference TRBV12-5 and TRBJ1-4): DARVTQTPRHKVTEMGQEVTMRCQPILGHNTVFWYRQTMMQGLELLAYFRNRAPLDDSGMPKDRFSAEMPDATLATLKIQPSEPRDSAVYFCASGLVRLDGGSLGEKLFFGSGTQLSVL.

The V gene is TRBV18, the J gene TRBJ1-3, with 8 bases matching TRBD1. The germline gives CDR1 KGHSH, CDR2 LQKENI. V shed 5 bases and J 3 bases; nucleotides not matched to a gene: 12. CDR3 length: 17 residues. This CDR3 reads CASSSLGQGAFGNTIYF. CDR3 DNA sequence: TGTGCCAGCTCATCGTTGGGCCAGGGGGCTTTTGGAAACACCATATATTTT.